This is a list of T cell receptor beta chains from one sample in a study of shared clonotypes between healthy human individuals. Measured with immunoSEQ multiplex PCR; TCRdb has only the in-frame clones, and not every one. Found here are over a million clones, roughly 96% of them singletons; the top ten hold about 1.2%. Sequencing was carried out using naive CD4+ T cells sorted from blood. Source of these receptors: a man younger than 40 in good health. Each CDR3 is given with its conserved first and last residue. The order of the fields is clone size, J gene, D gene, V gene, CDR3 DNA, CDR3 protein. D genes are given only for firm matches. Clone sizes are given selectively: once, few, many, or a class where the clone is expanded.

NA,TRBJ2-1,NA,TRBV7-8,TGTGCCAGCAGCTTAGCGGGAGGCTACTACAATGAGCAGTTCTTC,CASSLAGGYYNEQFF
NA,TRBJ2-7,TRBD2,TRBV28,TGTGCCAGCAGTTTTACGGGAGGGCTGACCTACGAGCAGTACTTC,CASSFTGGLTYEQYF
NA,TRBJ2-5,NA,TRBV5-6,TGTGCCAGCAGCTTGGACCCTGGCGGGGAGACCCAGTACTTC,CASSLDPGGETQYF
once,TRBJ1-1,TRBD1,TRBV18,TGTGCCAGCTCACCTCCGGGACAGGGATTTGAAGCTTTCTTT,CASSPPGQGFEAFF
NA,TRBJ1-1,NA,TRBV30,TGTGCCTGGATTCCCGGGCGGGGGCGGACTGAAGCTTTCTTT,CAWIPGRGRTEAFF
NA,TRBJ1-5,NA,TRBV10-3,TGTGCCATCAGTGAGTCGCTGGGAAGCGGACAGCCCCAGCATTTT,CAISESLGSGQPQHF
NA,TRBJ1-1,TRBD1,TRBV28,TGTGCCAGCAGTCCCCGGGACAGGGGCGACACTGAAGCTTTCTTT,CASSPRDRGDTEAFF
NA,TRBJ2-5,NA,TRBV5-4,TGTGCCAGCAGCTCCCCGGGAAGAGAAGAGACCCAGTACTTC,CASSSPGREETQYF
NA,TRBJ2-2,NA,TRBV7-9,TGTGCCAGCTTACAAGTCACCGGGGAGCTGTTTTTT,CASLQVTGELFF
NA,TRBJ1-1,NA,TRBV18,TGTGCCAGCTCACCACTGGGGGCGAACACTGAAGCTTTCTTT,CASSPLGANTEAFF
NA,TRBJ2-2,TRBD1,TRBV5-1,TGCGCCAGCCTCGGGACAGCCAACACCGGGGAGCTGTTTTTT,CASLGTANTGELFF
NA,TRBJ2-7,NA,TRBV6-5,TGTGCCAGCAGTCTCTCCGGGAACTCCTACGAGCAGTACTTC,CASSLSGNSYEQYF
NA,TRBJ2-3,NA,TRBV2,TGTGCCAGCAGTGAACAGTTGGGACCTCTAGATACGCAGTATTTT,CASSEQLGPLDTQYF
NA,TRBJ2-7,NA,TRBV6-5,TGTGCCAGTAGGAGAGGGACGGATACCTACGAGCAGTACTTC,CASRRGTDTYEQYF
NA,TRBJ2-7,NA,TRBV6-5,TGTGCCAGCAGTTACAGAGGCAGGGCGGTCGAGCAGTACTTC,CASSYRGRAVEQYF
NA,TRBJ1-2,NA,TRBV6-5,TGTGCCAGCAGTTACTCGAATAGGATCGGCTACACCTTC,CASSYSNRIGYTF
NA,TRBJ2-2,NA,TRBV6-1,TGTGCCAGCAATCGCCGAGGGCCGAACACCGGGGAGCTGTTTTTT,CASNRRGPNTGELFF
NA,TRBJ2-1,NA,TRBV2,TGTGCCAGCAGTGAAGCGACTAGTCATAGCAATGAGCAGTTCTTC,CASSEATSHSNEQFF
NA,TRBJ2-7,NA,TRBV25-1,TGTGCCAGCAGTGTTTCTCGCGAGCAGTACTTC,CASSVSREQYF
NA,TRBJ1-3,NA,TRBV5-4,TGTGCCAGCAGCTTGGGACAGGACCTCTCTGGAAACACCATATATTTT,CASSLGQDLSGNTIYF
NA,TRBJ2-5,NA,TRBV9,TGTGCCAGCAGCGTAGCTACGGGGAGTAAAGAGACCCAGTACTTC,CASSVATGSKETQYF
few,TRBJ2-7,TRBD2,TRBV9,TGTGCCAGCAGCGTAGCTCCAGCGGGAGCCTACGAGCAGTACTTC,CASSVAPAGAYEQYF
NA,TRBJ1-5,NA,TRBV5-6,TGTGCCAGCAGCTTTTGGATACTTGGGGGCCTAAATCAGCCCCAGCATTTT,CASSFWILGGLNQPQHF
NA,TRBJ2-1,TRBD2,TRBV5-4,TGTGCCAGCAGCTTTCGACTAGCGGAGGACTACAATGAGCAGTTCTTC,CASSFRLAEDYNEQFF
NA,TRBJ2-4,NA,TRBV30,TGTGCCTGGAGTGGGGGGGCCTCGAAAAACATTCAGTACTTC,CAWSGGASKNIQYF
NA,TRBJ2-7,TRBD2,TRBV5-1,TGCGCCAGCAGCTTGGGACTAGCGAAGAGCTCCTACGAGCAGTACTTC,CASSLGLAKSSYEQYF
NA,TRBJ2-1,NA,TRBV7-8,TGTGCCAGCAGCAGAGGACGCCGTGAAGAGCAGTTCTTC,CASSRGRREEQFF
few,TRBJ1-2,NA,TRBV28,TGTGCCAGCAGTCGAAACTATGGCTACACCTTC,CASSRNYGYTF
NA,TRBJ2-7,NA,TRBV19,TGTGCCAGTAGTATTGGTACGGTGACTAGCTACGAGCAGTACTTC,CASSIGTVTSYEQYF
NA,TRBJ2-2,NA,TRBV4-2,TGTGCCAGCAGCCAAGCCGGATTCGGGATATCGAACACCGGGGAGCTGTTTTTT,CASSQAGFGISNTGELFF
NA,TRBJ1-5,TRBD1,TRBV10-3,TGTGCCATCAGTGAACAGGGGGCCGGACAGCCCCAGCATTTT,CAISEQGAGQPQHF
NA,TRBJ2-7,TRBD2,TRBV6-1,TGTGCCAGCAGTGAAGAACTAGCGGGAGTCGTCGAGCAGTACTTC,CASSEELAGVVEQYF
NA,TRBJ2-2,NA,TRBV6-5,TGTGCCAGCAGACCCGGTACGAACACCGGGGAGCTGTTTTTT,CASRPGTNTGELFF
NA,TRBJ2-2,NA,TRBV10-3,TGTGCCATCAGTGTGAGGGGGAGGGCCGACGGGGAGCTGTTTTTT,CAISVRGRADGELFF
NA,TRBJ2-5,NA,TRBV7-9,TGTGCCAGCACCCTGAAGGGGGGATTGGAGACCCAGTACTTC,CASTLKGGLETQYF
NA,TRBJ2-6,NA,TRBV28,TGTGCCAGCAGTCCTCACAGCTCTGGGGCCAACGTCCTGACTTTC,CASSPHSSGANVLTF
NA,TRBJ2-5,NA,TRBV6-6,TGTGCCAGCAGCTTAGGGTGGCGAATCCAAGAGACCCAGTACTTC,CASSLGWRIQETQYF
NA,TRBJ2-7,NA,TRBV28,TGTGCCAGCAGTTTGCCCGGGTTGGACTACGAGCAGTACTTC,CASSLPGLDYEQYF